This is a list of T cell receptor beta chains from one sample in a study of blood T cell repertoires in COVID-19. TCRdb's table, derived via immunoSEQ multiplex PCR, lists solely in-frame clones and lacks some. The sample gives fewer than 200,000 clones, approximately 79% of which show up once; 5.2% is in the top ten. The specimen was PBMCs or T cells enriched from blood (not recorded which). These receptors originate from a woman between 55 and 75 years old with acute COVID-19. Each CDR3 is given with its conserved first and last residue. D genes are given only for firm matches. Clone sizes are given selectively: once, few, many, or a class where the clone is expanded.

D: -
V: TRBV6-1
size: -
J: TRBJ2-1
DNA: TGTGCCAGCAGTGAAGAGTGGACGGGAGCCGGACGGGAGCAGTTCTTC
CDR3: CASSEEWTGAGREQFF

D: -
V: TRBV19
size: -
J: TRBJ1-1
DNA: TGTGCCAGTAAAATGGCGGCTAACACTGAAGCTTTCTTT
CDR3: CASKMAANTEAFF

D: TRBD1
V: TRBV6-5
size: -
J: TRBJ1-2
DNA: TGTGCCAGCGACAGGGGCTATGGCTACACCTTC
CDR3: CASDRGYGYTF

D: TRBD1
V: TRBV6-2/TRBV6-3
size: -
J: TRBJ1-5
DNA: TGTGCCAGCAGCAGAGCCCGGGACAGGGGGCTCGGTCAGCCCCAGCATTTT
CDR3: CASSRARDRGLGQPQHF

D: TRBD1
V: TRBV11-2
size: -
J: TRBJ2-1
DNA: TGTGCCAGCAGCTTCCCGGGACAGGTGAGAAATGAGCAGTTCTTC
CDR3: CASSFPGQVRNEQFF

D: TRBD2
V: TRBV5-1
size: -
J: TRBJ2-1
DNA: TGCGCCAGCAGCTTCCGTAGCGGGAGATGGAATGAGCAGTTCTTC
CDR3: CASSFRSGRWNEQFF

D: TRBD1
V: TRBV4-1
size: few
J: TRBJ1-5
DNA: TGCGCCAGCAGCCAAGAACCGGGAGGGCAGGGGGGTACCCTTAGCAATCAGCCCCAGCATTTT
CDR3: CASSQEPGGQGGTLSNQPQHF

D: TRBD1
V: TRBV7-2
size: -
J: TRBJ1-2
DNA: TGTGCCAGCAGCCTCGGGACAGACCTCGGTGGAGGCTACACCTTC
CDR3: CASSLGTDLGGGYTF

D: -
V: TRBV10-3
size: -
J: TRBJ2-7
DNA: TGTGCCATCAGTGGCGGAGTCTACGAGCAGTACTTC
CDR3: CAISGGVYEQYF

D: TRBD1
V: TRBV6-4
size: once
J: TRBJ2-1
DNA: TGTGCCAGCAGCATGGACAGGAAGAATGAGCAGTTCTTC
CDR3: CASSMDRKNEQFF

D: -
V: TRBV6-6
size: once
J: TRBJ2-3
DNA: TGTGCCAGCAGTTCGAGTGGGAGTAAAGATACGCAGTATTTT
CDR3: CASSSSGSKDTQYF

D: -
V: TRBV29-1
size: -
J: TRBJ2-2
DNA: TGCAGCGTTTACGGGCGGACTACTCAGACCGGGGAGCTGTTTTTT
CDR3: CSVYGRTTQTGELFF

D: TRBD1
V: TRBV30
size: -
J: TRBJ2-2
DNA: TGTGCCTGGAGTGTAAATTACAGGGGGCGCACCGGGGAGCTGTTTTTT
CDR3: CAWSVNYRGRTGELFF

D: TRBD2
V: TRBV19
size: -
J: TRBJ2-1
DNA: TGTGCCAGTAGTATAGAAGCTAGCGGGAGGGCCTTGCTTGAGCAGTTCTTC
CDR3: CASSIEASGRALLEQFF

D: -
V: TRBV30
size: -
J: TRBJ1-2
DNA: TGTGCCTGGAGTGAACAGGTGTTTGGATTGAGGACCGCGGGCTACACCTTC
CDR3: CAWSEQVFGLRTAGYTF

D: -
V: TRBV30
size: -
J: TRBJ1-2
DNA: TGTGCCTGGAGAGGAGGCGGAAGAAGGACAGCCTATGGCTACACCTTC
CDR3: CAWRGGGRRTAYGYTF

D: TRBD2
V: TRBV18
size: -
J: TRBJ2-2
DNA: TGTGCCAGCTCACCTAACCCGACGGGACTAGATTTAACCGGGGAGCTGTTTTTT
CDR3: CASSPNPTGLDLTGELFF

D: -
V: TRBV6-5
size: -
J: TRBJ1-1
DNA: TGTGCCAGCCGAAACTCCCGCCGCGGGACGGCCAAAGCTTTCTTT
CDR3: CASRNSRRGTAKAFF

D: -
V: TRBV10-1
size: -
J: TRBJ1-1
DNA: TGCGCCAGCAGTGAGTCAGGGGAATGGTTCTTT
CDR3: CASSESGEWFF

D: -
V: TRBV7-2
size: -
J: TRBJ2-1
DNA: TGTGCCTCCGAGCAGGCGGGGATGTACAATGAGCAGTTCTTC
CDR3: CASEQAGMYNEQFF

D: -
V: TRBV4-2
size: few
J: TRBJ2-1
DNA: TGTGCCAGCAGCCCCCTCGACTTAGGGCCTACAGGTGAGCAGTTCTTC
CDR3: CASSPLDLGPTGEQFF

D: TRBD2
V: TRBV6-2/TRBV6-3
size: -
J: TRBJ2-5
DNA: TGTGCCAGCAGTTACGGGGTACTAGCGGGAGAGACCCAGTACTTC
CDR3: CASSYGVLAGETQYF

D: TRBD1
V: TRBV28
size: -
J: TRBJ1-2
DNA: TGTGCCAGCAGTTCCCCGCGAGGGGGCAAATATGGCTACACCTTC
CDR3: CASSSPRGGKYGYTF

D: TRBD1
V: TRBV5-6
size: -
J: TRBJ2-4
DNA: TGTGCCAGCAGCTTGAGACAGGGGGCTTACATTCAGTACTTC
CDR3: CASSLRQGAYIQYF